This record covers a single TCR beta chain. One end of the junction fails to match germline, which may point to a read error. This sample was taken from a study of T cells in Graves' hyperthyroidism and ophthalmopathy. The CDR3 is made up of 16 amino acids. Germline V CDR1 and CDR2: SGHTA, FQGNSA. TCR beta CDR3 sequences were amplified from RNA transcripts. The HTBI primer set was used in a first-round RT-PCR of the TCR CDR3. TCRdb independently ran MiXCR on the multiplex PCR reads; one entry per CDR3 protein. The profile shows approximately 510,000 distinct CDR3 sequences, over 45% of them singletons.

Sequencing was done on a sample of peripheral blood or thyroid tissue (not recorded which). This clonotype was obtained from an adult woman with Graves' disease, either hyperthyroidism or ophthalmopathy (not recorded which). The chain links TRBV7-2 to TRBJ2-1, with a possible D match to TRBD2 (7 bases). CDR3 sequence reads: CASSQGGGRGANEQFF. The CDR3 DNA is TGCGCCAGCAGCCAAGGTGGTGGTCGGGGGGCGAATGAGCAGTTCTTC.